Following are 20 T cell receptor beta chains from one sample sequenced in a study of blood T cell repertoires in COVID-19 (dated by TCRdb to 2018 to 2021). The library came from the immunoSEQ multiplex PCR assay. As stored in TCRdb, this immuneACCESS dataset retains in-frame rearrangements with V and J assigned. A fraction of the clones does not appear; measured against another copy, unresolved V genes explain less than half of the discrepancy, and the remainder lacks a known reason. The table for this sample lists approximately 140,000 clones; approximately 85% of them were counted only once. Clones ranked in the top ten supply 8% of the sample. The specimen was peripheral blood. The receptors were gathered from an older woman with COVID-19, enrolled during active disease.

The rearrangement links TRBV2 to TRBJ1-2; D call uncertain. CDR3 size: 12 residues. The germline gives CDR1 SNHLY, CDR2 FYNNEI. The germline V and J ends were trimmed by 6 bases and 4 bases, with 9 bases remaining between them. The CDR3 DNA reads as TGTGCCAGCAGCCTTTCTCTCTATGGCTACACCTTC. Its protein is CASSLSLYGYTF.

The rearrangement links TRBV5-1 to TRBJ2-3; TRBD2 matches 8 bases. The trim removed 4 bases at V and 6 bases at J, leaving 4 bases unmatched. The CDR3 covers 13 residues. Germline V gene sequence: CDR1 SGHRS, CDR2 YFSETQ. CDR3 bases: TGCGCCAGCAGCCCGGGGGGGCTCGATACGCAGTATTTT. Translating gives CASSPGGLDTQYF.

A few counts support this clone. The CDR3 region has the DNA TGCGCCAGCAGCCCTTTCGGTCAGGATGGCTACACCTTC. This translates into CASSPFGQDGYTF. The gene calls are TRBV4-1 and TRBJ1-2; D remains ambiguous. Germline V gene lookup returns CDR1 MGHRA and CDR2 YSYEKL. V lost 4 bases, J lost 6 bases, and 12 bases lay in between. The CDR3 is made up of 13 amino acids.

The chain couples TRBV11-1 to TRBJ1-2, with 7 bases that match TRBD1. The CDR3 spans 14 residues. Germline V lookup: CDR1 SGHAT, CDR2 FQDESV (reference sequence). Trimming at V came to 5 bases and at J to 5 bases, leaving 8 bases not matched to a gene. CDR3 bases: TGTGCCAGCAGCCCCCTCGGGACAGTATATGGCTACACCTTC. Amino acids: CASSPLGTVYGYTF.

This clone has only one observation. The V and J genes are TRBV6-5 and TRBJ1-2; no clear D. V was clipped by 7 bases and J by 1 base, with 13 bases between them. Germline V CDR1 and CDR2: MNHEY, SVGAGI. The CDR3 contains 14 residues. The CDR3 DNA sequence: TGTGCCAGCACTCACTTCGAGGGTAACTATGGCTACACCTTC. Translated, it gives CASTHFEGNYGYTF.

The rearrangement uses TRBV7-6 and TRBJ2-1; 8 bases are shared with TRBD2. The V segment lost 5 bases and the J segment 0 bases; nucleotides outside the gene matches: 3. The CDR3 has 15 amino acids. Germline CDR1 is SGHVS and CDR2 is FNYEAQ. The CDR3 spells CASSGLAGSYNEQFF. The DNA for the CDR3 is TGTGCCAGCAGCGGGCTAGCGGGCTCCTACAATGAGCAGTTCTTC. Based on the CDR3 plus reference TRBV7-6 and TRBJ2-1, the full variable domain is GAGVSQSPRYKVTKRGQDVALRCDPISGHVSLYWYRQALGQGPEFLTYFNYEAQQDKSGLPNDRFSAERPEGSISTLTIQRTEQRDSAMYRCASSGLAGSYNEQFFGPGTRLTVL.

This clone was seen a single time. CDR3 in amino acids: CASSSGVGEQETQYF. Here the CDR3 DNA reads TGTGCCAGCAGCTCAGGCGTGGGTGAACAAGAGACCCAGTACTTC. The gene calls are TRBV11-3 and TRBJ2-5; D remains ambiguous. Between the trimmed V and J ends, which lost 4 bases and 2 bases, there was a span of 14 bases. From germline, CDR1 is SGHNT and CDR2 YENEEA. The CDR3 sequence is 15 residues long.

This clone was counted between two and nine times. V and J are TRBV3-1 (or the pseudogene TRBV3-2) and TRBJ2-5; D gene uncertain. This CDR3 region has 13 residues. V gave up 7 bases and J gave up 5 bases, with 14 bases separating them. Germline assignment: CDR1 LGHDT and CDR2 YNNKEL (reference sequence). In nucleotides, the CDR3 is TGTGCCAGCACGCGGTCCGGGTTTGAGACCCAGTACTTC. This translates into CASTRSGFETQYF.

In this sample, this clone turned up once. The chain has TRBV24-1 and TRBJ1-2, with 8 bases lining up with TRBD1. This CDR3 has 13 residues. The V gene end was trimmed by 7 bases and the J gene end by 5 bases; junction bases not matched to a gene: 5. Germline CDR1 and CDR2: KGHDR and SFDVKD. CDR3 residues: CATSRGQGYGYTF. The CDR3 coding sequence is TGTGCCACCAGCAGAGGACAGGGATATGGCTACACCTTC.

The chain has TRBV7-9 and TRBJ1-1, with 8 positions matching TRBD1. The V gene end was trimmed by 1 base and the J gene end by 0 bases; junction bases not matched to a gene: 13. The CDR3 length is 19 residues. In germline, CDR1 is SEHNR, CDR2 FQNEAQ (reference sequence). CDR3 in DNA: TGTGCCAGCAGCTTAGAGCAGTGGACAGGGCGCCTCATGAACACTGAAGCTTTCTTT. Residues: CASSLEQWTGRLMNTEAFF.

The chain uses TRBV27 and TRBJ2-6; 8 positions match TRBD1. CDR3 length: 17 residues. The V segment lost 8 bases and the J segment 3 bases; nucleotides outside the gene matches: 12. Germline-derived CDR1 and CDR2 are MNHEY and SMNVEV (reference sequence). CDR3 bases: TGTGCCAGCCGGACAGGGTGGGGTTTGGATGGGGCCAACGTCCTGACTTTC. The encoded protein is CASRTGWGLDGANVLTF.

This clone has a single count. This chain's CDR3 is CASSLADNHGNTIYF. The CDR3 region has the DNA TGTGCCAGCAGCTTAGCGGACAATCATGGAAACACCATATATTTT. J is TRBJ1-3 and V is TRBV7-9; D is possibly TRBD1 (5 bases). CDR1 and CDR2 from the germline V gene are SEHNR and FQNEAQ (reference sequence). V shed 0 bases and J shed 3 bases, with 9 bases lying between them. The CDR3 consists of 15 residues.

The chain links TRBV6-6 to TRBJ2-5; the match to TRBD2 covers 13 bases. This CDR3 contains 19 residues. CDR1 MNHNY and CDR2 SVGAGI come from the germline V gene (reference sequence). The V segment lost 5 bases and the J segment 0 bases; nucleotides outside the gene matches: 12. CDR3 bases: TGTGCCAGCAGTCCTCTCTCCGGGACTAGCGGGGATTACCAAGAGACCCAGTACTTC. It codes for CASSPLSGTSGDYQETQYF.

The V gene is TRBV30, the J gene TRBJ2-5; D ambiguous. V shed 0 bases and J shed 5 bases, with 7 bases lying between them. Germline V gene data show CDR1 as GTSNPN and CDR2 as SVGIG (reference sequence). This CDR3 has 12 amino acids. As DNA, the CDR3 is TGTGCCTGGAGTGTCTCTCGGGAGACCCAGTACTTC. Amino acids: CAWSVSRETQYF.

This sequence joins TRBV4-1 and TRBJ2-1; TRBD2 aligns across 10 bases. The CDR3 runs to 16 residues. From germline, CDR1 is MGHRA and CDR2 YSYEKL. The V segment lost 2 bases and the J segment 2 bases; nucleotides outside the gene matches: 3. CDR3 sequence: CASSQLAGGPYNEQFF. The CDR3 DNA reads TGCGCCAGCAGCCAATTAGCGGGGGGCCCCTACAATGAGCAGTTCTTC.

The chain is built from TRBV29-1 and TRBJ1-1; D remains unclear. Germline V CDR1 and CDR2: SQVTM, ANQGSEA. This CDR3 has 11 amino acids. Between the trimmed V and J ends, which lost 3 bases and 7 bases, there was a span of 9 bases. CDR3 residues: CSVEKADEAFF. The CDR3 DNA reads as TGCAGCGTTGAGAAAGCGGATGAAGCTTTCTTT.

The chain combines TRBV30 with TRBJ1-3, with D perhaps TRBD1 (5 bases). CDR1 and CDR2 from the germline V gene are GTSNPN and SVGIG (reference sequence). The CDR3 extends over 13 amino acids. Deletions cut 0 bases from V and 8 bases from J, with 11 bases between. The CDR3 coding sequence is TGTGCCTGGAGTGTACGCAGGGCTGACACCATATATTTT. Encoded protein: CAWSVRRADTIYF.

The V gene is TRBV3-1 (or the pseudogene TRBV3-2), the J gene TRBJ1-1, with no clear D. V shed 1 base and J shed 11 bases, with 11 bases lying between them. The CDR3 consists of 12 residues. In germline, CDR1 is LGHDT, CDR2 YNNKEL (reference sequence). CDR3 in DNA: TGTGCCAGCAGCCAAGGGTCCGGAGTGGCTTTCTTT. Protein sequence: CASSQGSGVAFF.

The chain couples TRBV3-1 (or the pseudogene TRBV3-2) to TRBJ1-2; D unclear. This CDR3 is built from 15 residues. Deletions cut 1 base from V and 6 bases from J, with 15 bases between. Germline CDR1 is LGHDT and CDR2 is YNNKEL (reference sequence). The CDR3 loop is CASSQGTGGQDGYTF. CDR3 nucleotides: TGTGCCAGCAGCCAAGGGACGGGAGGGCAGGATGGCTACACCTTC.

This chain uses TRBV2 with TRBJ1-2, with TRBD1 matching 10 bases. Germline V gene sequence: CDR1 SNHLY, CDR2 FYNNEI. This CDR3 has 15 amino acids. Unmatched junction bases numbered 7, after V lost 8 bases and J lost 1 base. CDR3 region: CASDPGQGFNYGYTF. The CDR3 DNA reads TGTGCCAGCGATCCGGGACAGGGGTTTAACTATGGCTACACCTTC.